Detailed here is one TCR beta chain. No antigen is known for it. The data were obtained in a study of T cell responses to AZD1222 COVID-19 vaccine. General study points: Spike as a whole was targeted by vaccine-associated CD4 TCRs, dominant at 160-218 and 743-854. Nearly half of the spike-specific TCRs reportedly recognize variant regions that carry no mutations.

Germline V CDR1 and CDR2: GTSNPN, SVGIG (reference sequence). The V and J ends lost 5 bases and 0 bases respectively, with 7 bases between them. The CDR3 contains 12 residues. TCRdb's copy holds only in-frame clones and misses some; the assay was immunoSEQ multiplex PCR. The sample has some 150,000 clones; about 91% are singletons. The clonotype comes from an adult in good health. J is TRBJ1-1 and V is TRBV30; weak D call: TRBD1 (5 bases). This specimen was peripheral blood, taken on day 0 of MenACWY control vaccination. CDR3 loop: CAWGGVNTEAFF. DNA of the CDR3: TGTGCCTGGGGAGGGGTGAACACTGAAGCTTTCTTT.